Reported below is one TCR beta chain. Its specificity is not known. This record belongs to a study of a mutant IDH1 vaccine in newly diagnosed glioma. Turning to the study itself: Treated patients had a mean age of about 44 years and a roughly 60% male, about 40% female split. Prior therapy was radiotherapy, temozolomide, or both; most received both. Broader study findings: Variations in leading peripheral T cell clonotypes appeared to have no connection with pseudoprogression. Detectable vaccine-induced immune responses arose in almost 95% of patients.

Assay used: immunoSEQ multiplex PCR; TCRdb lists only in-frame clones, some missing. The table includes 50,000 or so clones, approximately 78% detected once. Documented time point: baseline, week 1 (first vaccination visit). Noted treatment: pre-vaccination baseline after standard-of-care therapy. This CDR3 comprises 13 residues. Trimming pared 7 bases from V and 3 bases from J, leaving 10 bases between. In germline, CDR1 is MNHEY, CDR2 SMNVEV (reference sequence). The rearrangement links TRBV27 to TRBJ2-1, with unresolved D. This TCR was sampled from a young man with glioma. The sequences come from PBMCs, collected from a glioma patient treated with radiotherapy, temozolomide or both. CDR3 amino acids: CASTAHLYNEQFF. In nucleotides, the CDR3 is TGTGCCAGCACAGCGCACCTCTACAATGAGCAGTTCTTC.